This T cell receptor beta chain was retrieved from a study of OX40 agonist ivuxolimab in advanced cancers. Unmatched junction bases numbered 5, after V lost 6 bases and J lost 7 bases. The CDR3 is 12 residues long. Germline values: CDR1 MNHNS, CDR2 SASEGT. Profiled with immunoSEQ multiplex PCR; TCRdb holds only in-frame clones, not every one. The sample yields around 63,000 clones, about 88% seen once. This chain connects TRBV6-1 to TRBJ1-2; 7 bases align to TRBD1. The TCR originated in an adult with an advanced solid tumor such as melanoma, head and neck, liver or kidney cancer. The sample in question was CD4+ or CD8+ T cells sorted from blood, obtained in a trial of the OX40 agonist ivuxolimab. The CDR3 loop reads CASRTGFGGYTF. In DNA, the CDR3 is TGTGCCAGCAGGACAGGGTTCGGTGGCTACACCTTC.